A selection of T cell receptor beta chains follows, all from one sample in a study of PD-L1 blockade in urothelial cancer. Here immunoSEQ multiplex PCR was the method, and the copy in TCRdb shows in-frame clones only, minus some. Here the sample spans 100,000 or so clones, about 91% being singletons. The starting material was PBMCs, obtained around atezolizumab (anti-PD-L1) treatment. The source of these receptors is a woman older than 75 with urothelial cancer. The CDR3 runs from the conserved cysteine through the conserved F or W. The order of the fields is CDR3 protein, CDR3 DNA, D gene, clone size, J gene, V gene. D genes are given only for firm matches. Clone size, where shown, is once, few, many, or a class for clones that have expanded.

CDR3 protein: CASSFGTDNTGELFF
CDR3 DNA: TGTGCCAGCAGTTTCGGGACAGATAACACCGGGGAGCTGTTTTTT
D gene: TRBD1
clone size: NA
J gene: TRBJ2-2
V gene: TRBV27

CDR3 protein: CATSTWEGSSYNEQFF
CDR3 DNA: TGTGCCACCAGCACATGGGAGGGGAGCTCCTACAATGAGCAGTTCTTC
D gene: TRBD2
clone size: NA
J gene: TRBJ2-1
V gene: TRBV15

CDR3 protein: CAIKGRDKGNSGANVLTF
CDR3 DNA: TGTGCCATCAAGGGGAGGGATAAGGGCAACTCTGGGGCCAACGTCCTGACTTTC
D gene: TRBD2
clone size: NA
J gene: TRBJ2-6
V gene: TRBV19

CDR3 protein: CASSRAGLAARDTIYF
CDR3 DNA: TGTGCCAGCAGTCGTGCAGGGTTGGCCGCCCGAGACACCATATATTTT
D gene: NA
clone size: NA
J gene: TRBJ1-3
V gene: TRBV28

CDR3 protein: CASSTTGRNTEAFF
CDR3 DNA: TGTGCCAGTAGTACCACAGGACGGAACACTGAAGCTTTCTTT
D gene: NA
clone size: NA
J gene: TRBJ1-1
V gene: TRBV19

CDR3 protein: CASSEGALQETQYF
CDR3 DNA: TGTGCCAGCAGTGAAGGGGCGCTCCAAGAGACCCAGTACTTC
D gene: NA
clone size: NA
J gene: TRBJ2-5
V gene: TRBV2

CDR3 protein: CASSGRTSGEYYNEQFF
CDR3 DNA: TGTGCCAGCAGTGGTCGGACTAGCGGAGAATATTACAATGAGCAGTTCTTC
D gene: TRBD2
clone size: NA
J gene: TRBJ2-1
V gene: TRBV27

CDR3 protein: CASTGGSYEQYF
CDR3 DNA: TGTGCCAGCACAGGGGGATCCTACGAGCAGTACTTC
D gene: TRBD1
clone size: NA
J gene: TRBJ2-7
V gene: TRBV27

CDR3 protein: CASSFRRADGYTF
CDR3 DNA: TGTGCCAGCAGTTTTCGGCGGGCCGATGGCTACACCTTC
D gene: NA
clone size: NA
J gene: TRBJ1-2
V gene: TRBV28

CDR3 protein: CASSLTGFMQSNQPQHF
CDR3 DNA: TGTGCCAGCAGCTTAACAGGGTTTATGCAGAGCAATCAGCCCCAGCATTTT
D gene: NA
clone size: NA
J gene: TRBJ1-5
V gene: TRBV7-6

CDR3 protein: CASSPSGGMGKLFF
CDR3 DNA: TGTGCCAGCAGCCCTTCGGGGGGCATGGGAAAACTGTTTTTT
D gene: NA
clone size: NA
J gene: TRBJ1-4
V gene: TRBV7-6

CDR3 protein: CASSSMKTGNTEAFF
CDR3 DNA: TGTGCCAGCAGCTCCATGAAGACAGGGAACACTGAAGCTTTCTTT
D gene: NA
clone size: NA
J gene: TRBJ1-1
V gene: TRBV7-6

CDR3 protein: CASSEGTSGSFPQFF
CDR3 DNA: TGTGCCAGCAGTGAGGGGACTAGCGGGAGTTTTCCCCAGTTCTTC
D gene: TRBD2
clone size: NA
J gene: TRBJ2-1
V gene: TRBV6-1

CDR3 protein: CASSEAGGAANTGELFF
CDR3 DNA: TGTGCCAGCAGTGAAGCGGGAGGTGCCGCGAACACCGGGGAGCTGTTTTTT
D gene: NA
clone size: NA
J gene: TRBJ2-2
V gene: TRBV6-1

CDR3 protein: CASSFGQANTGELFF
CDR3 DNA: TGTGCCAGCAGCTTTGGACAGGCGAACACCGGGGAGCTGTTTTTT
D gene: TRBD1
clone size: NA
J gene: TRBJ2-2
V gene: TRBV11-2

CDR3 protein: CASSSLARAYEQYF
CDR3 DNA: TGTGCCAGCAGTTCACTCGCAAGAGCCTACGAGCAGTACTTC
D gene: NA
clone size: once
J gene: TRBJ2-7
V gene: TRBV6-5

CDR3 protein: CSSGGAANEQFF
CDR3 DNA: TGCAGCAGCGGTGGAGCGGCCAATGAGCAGTTCTTC
D gene: NA
clone size: NA
J gene: TRBJ2-1
V gene: TRBV29-1

CDR3 protein: CASSSLIQGMGNTEAFF
CDR3 DNA: TGTGCCAGCAGCTCCCTAATACAGGGGATGGGGAACACTGAAGCTTTCTTT
D gene: TRBD1
clone size: NA
J gene: TRBJ1-1
V gene: TRBV7-3

CDR3 protein: CATSRQGQVETQYF
CDR3 DNA: TGTGCCACCAGCAGACAGGGGCAGGTAGAGACCCAGTACTTC
D gene: NA
clone size: once
J gene: TRBJ2-5
V gene: TRBV15

CDR3 protein: CAISESTSLRNSNF
CDR3 DNA: TGTGCCATCAGTGAGTCGACGAGTCTGAGGAACTCGAACTTC
D gene: NA
clone size: NA
J gene: TRBJ2-7
V gene: TRBV10-3

CDR3 protein: CASSMALFDYEQYF
CDR3 DNA: TGTGCCAGTAGTATGGCTCTGTTCGACTACGAGCAGTACTTC
D gene: NA
clone size: NA
J gene: TRBJ2-7
V gene: TRBV19

CDR3 protein: CASSLSRDTEAFF
CDR3 DNA: TGTGCCAGCAGTTTATCTCGCGACACTGAAGCTTTCTTT
D gene: NA
clone size: NA
J gene: TRBJ1-1
V gene: TRBV27

CDR3 protein: CASSSRLSSYNEQFF
CDR3 DNA: TGTGCCAGCAGTTCCCGACTGAGCTCCTACAATGAGCAGTTCTTC
D gene: NA
clone size: few
J gene: TRBJ2-1
V gene: TRBV27

CDR3 protein: CASSGGYTDTQYF
CDR3 DNA: TGTGCCAGCTCGGGGGGTTACACAGATACGCAGTATTTT
D gene: TRBD2
clone size: NA
J gene: TRBJ2-3
V gene: TRBV5-4

CDR3 protein: CASSLGHPEGDYGYTF
CDR3 DNA: TGTGCCAGCAGTTTAGGCCACCCGGAAGGGGACTATGGCTACACCTTC
D gene: NA
clone size: NA
J gene: TRBJ1-2
V gene: TRBV28

CDR3 protein: CSVLSGGRETQYF
CDR3 DNA: TGCAGCGTTCTATCGGGAGGGCGGGAGACCCAGTACTTC
D gene: TRBD2
clone size: NA
J gene: TRBJ2-5
V gene: TRBV29-1

CDR3 protein: CASSVSASGRQQETQYF
CDR3 DNA: TGTGCCAGCAGCGTATCGGCTAGCGGGAGACAACAAGAGACCCAGTACTTC
D gene: TRBD2
clone size: NA
J gene: TRBJ2-5
V gene: TRBV9

CDR3 protein: CASSIGSSDTQYF
CDR3 DNA: TGTGCCAGTAGTATCGGGAGTTCCGATACGCAGTATTTT
D gene: NA
clone size: NA
J gene: TRBJ2-3
V gene: TRBV19

CDR3 protein: CASSFAGDVQPQHF
CDR3 DNA: TGTGCCAGCAGTTTCGCAGGGGATGTACAGCCCCAGCATTTT
D gene: NA
clone size: NA
J gene: TRBJ1-5
V gene: TRBV28

CDR3 protein: CASSLGVSSNQPQHF
CDR3 DNA: TGTGCCAGCAGCTTAGGAGTTTCTAGCAATCAGCCCCAGCATTTT
D gene: NA
clone size: NA
J gene: TRBJ1-5
V gene: TRBV7-2

CDR3 protein: CASPPTGGLNTEAFF
CDR3 DNA: TGTGCCAGCCCTCCCACAGGGGGCTTGAACACTGAAGCTTTCTTT
D gene: TRBD1
clone size: NA
J gene: TRBJ1-1
V gene: TRBV28

CDR3 protein: CAISESEGLLDTQYF
CDR3 DNA: TGTGCCATCAGTGAGTCGGAGGGACTGTTAGATACGCAGTATTTT
D gene: NA
clone size: NA
J gene: TRBJ2-3
V gene: TRBV10-3

CDR3 protein: CASSQGISLSSYNEQFF
CDR3 DNA: TGTGCCAGCAGCCAAGGTATATCTCTGAGCTCCTACAATGAGCAGTTCTTC
D gene: NA
clone size: NA
J gene: TRBJ2-1
V gene: TRBV4-2

CDR3 protein: CASSYSGRFADTQYF
CDR3 DNA: TGTGCCAGCAGTTACAGCGGGAGGTTTGCAGATACGCAGTATTTT
D gene: TRBD2
clone size: NA
J gene: TRBJ2-3
V gene: TRBV6-5

CDR3 protein: CASSLSGSTDTQYF
CDR3 DNA: TGTGCCAGCAGCTTAAGCGGGAGTACAGATACGCAGTATTTT
D gene: TRBD2
clone size: NA
J gene: TRBJ2-3
V gene: TRBV7-3

CDR3 protein: CASSLVPDRVEEQYF
CDR3 DNA: TGCGCCAGCAGCTTGGTACCGGACAGGGTTGAGGAGCAGTACTTC
D gene: TRBD1
clone size: once
J gene: TRBJ2-7
V gene: TRBV5-1

CDR3 protein: CASSMGGTGAEQYF
CDR3 DNA: TGTGCCAGTAGTATGGGTGGGACTGGGGCCGAGCAGTACTTC
D gene: NA
clone size: NA
J gene: TRBJ2-7
V gene: TRBV19

CDR3 protein: CASRLQGADGYTF
CDR3 DNA: TGTGCCAGCAGACTACAGGGGGCTGATGGCTACACCTTC
D gene: TRBD1
clone size: NA
J gene: TRBJ1-2
V gene: TRBV6-6

CDR3 protein: CSVEAVAGSSTDTQYF
CDR3 DNA: TGCAGCGTTGAAGCAGTAGCGGGCTCTAGCACAGATACGCAGTATTTT
D gene: TRBD2
clone size: NA
J gene: TRBJ2-3
V gene: TRBV29-1

CDR3 protein: CASSAPSGADTQYF
CDR3 DNA: TGTGCCAGCAGCGCCCCCTCGGGGGCAGATACGCAGTATTTT
D gene: NA
clone size: NA
J gene: TRBJ2-3
V gene: TRBV5-4

CDR3 protein: CASRSTDSSRQPQHF
CDR3 DNA: TGTGCCAGCAGATCCACTGACAGTTCTCGGCAGCCCCAGCATTTT
D gene: NA
clone size: NA
J gene: TRBJ1-5
V gene: TRBV2